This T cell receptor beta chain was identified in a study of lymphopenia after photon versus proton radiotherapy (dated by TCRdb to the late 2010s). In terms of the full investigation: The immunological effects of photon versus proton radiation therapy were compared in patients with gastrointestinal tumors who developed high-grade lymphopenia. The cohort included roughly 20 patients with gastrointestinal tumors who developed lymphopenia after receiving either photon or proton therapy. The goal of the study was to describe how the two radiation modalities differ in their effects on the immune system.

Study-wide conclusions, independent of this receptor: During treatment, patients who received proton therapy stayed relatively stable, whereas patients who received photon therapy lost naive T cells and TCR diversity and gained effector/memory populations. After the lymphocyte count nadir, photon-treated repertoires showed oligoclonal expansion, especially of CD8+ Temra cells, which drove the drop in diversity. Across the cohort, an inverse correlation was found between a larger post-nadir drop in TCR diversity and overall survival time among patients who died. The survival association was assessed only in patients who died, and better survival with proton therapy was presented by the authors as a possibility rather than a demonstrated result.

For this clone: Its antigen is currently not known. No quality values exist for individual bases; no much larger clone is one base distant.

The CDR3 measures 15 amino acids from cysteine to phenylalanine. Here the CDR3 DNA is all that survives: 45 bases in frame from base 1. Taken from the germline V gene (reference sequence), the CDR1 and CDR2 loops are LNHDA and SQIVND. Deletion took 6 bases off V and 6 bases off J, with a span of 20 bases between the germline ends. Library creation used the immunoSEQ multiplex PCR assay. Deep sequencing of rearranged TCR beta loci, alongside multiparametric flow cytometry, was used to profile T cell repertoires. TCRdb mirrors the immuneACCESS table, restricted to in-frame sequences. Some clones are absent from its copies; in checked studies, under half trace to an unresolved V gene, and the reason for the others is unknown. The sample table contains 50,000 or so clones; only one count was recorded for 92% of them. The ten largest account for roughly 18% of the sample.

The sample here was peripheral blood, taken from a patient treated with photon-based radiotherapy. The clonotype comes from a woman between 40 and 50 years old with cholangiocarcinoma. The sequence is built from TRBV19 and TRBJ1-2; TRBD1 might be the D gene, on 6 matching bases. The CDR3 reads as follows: CASSRDGGRLNGYTF. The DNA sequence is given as TGTGCCAGTAGCAGGGATGGGGGCAGACTAAATGGCTACACCTTC.